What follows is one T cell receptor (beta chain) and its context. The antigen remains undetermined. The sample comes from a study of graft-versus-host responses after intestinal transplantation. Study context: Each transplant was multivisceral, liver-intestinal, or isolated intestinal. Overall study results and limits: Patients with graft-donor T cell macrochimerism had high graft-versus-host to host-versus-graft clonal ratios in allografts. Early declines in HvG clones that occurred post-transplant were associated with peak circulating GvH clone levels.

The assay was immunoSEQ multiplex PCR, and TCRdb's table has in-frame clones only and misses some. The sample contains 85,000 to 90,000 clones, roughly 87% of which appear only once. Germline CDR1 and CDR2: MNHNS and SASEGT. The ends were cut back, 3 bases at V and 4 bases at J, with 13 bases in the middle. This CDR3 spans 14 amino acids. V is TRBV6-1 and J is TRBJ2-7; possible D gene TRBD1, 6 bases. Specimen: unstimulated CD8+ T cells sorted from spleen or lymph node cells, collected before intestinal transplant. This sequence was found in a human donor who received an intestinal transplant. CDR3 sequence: CASSDTGMLYEQYF. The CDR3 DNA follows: TGTGCCAGCAGTGATACAGGGATGTTGTACGAGCAGTACTTC.